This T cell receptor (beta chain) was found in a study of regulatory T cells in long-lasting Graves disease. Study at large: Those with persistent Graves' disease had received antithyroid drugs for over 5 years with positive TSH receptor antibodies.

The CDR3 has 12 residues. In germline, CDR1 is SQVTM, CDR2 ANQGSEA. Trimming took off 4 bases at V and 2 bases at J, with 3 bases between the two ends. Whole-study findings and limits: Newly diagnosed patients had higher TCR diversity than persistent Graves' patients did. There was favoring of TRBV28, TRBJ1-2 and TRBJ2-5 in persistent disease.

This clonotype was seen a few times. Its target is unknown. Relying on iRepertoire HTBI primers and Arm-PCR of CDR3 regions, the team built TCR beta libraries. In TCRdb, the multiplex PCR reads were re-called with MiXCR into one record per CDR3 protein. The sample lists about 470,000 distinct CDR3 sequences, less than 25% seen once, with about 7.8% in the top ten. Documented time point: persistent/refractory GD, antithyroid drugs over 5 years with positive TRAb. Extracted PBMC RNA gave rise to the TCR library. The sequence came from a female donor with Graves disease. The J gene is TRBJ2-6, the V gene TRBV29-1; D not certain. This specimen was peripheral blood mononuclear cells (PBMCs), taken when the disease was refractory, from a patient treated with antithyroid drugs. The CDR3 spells CSVGTGANVLTF. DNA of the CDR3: TGCAGCGTTGGGACTGGGGCCAACGTCCTGACTTTC.